Listed below are T cell receptor beta chains from one sample, sequenced in a study of molecular identifiers for immune sequencing clone quantification. TCRdb passed the PCR reads through MiXCR, listing each CDR3 protein once. Altogether roughly 100,000 distinct CDR3 sequences are present, 30% to 35% being singletons, with the ten largest covering 9% to 10%. Sequences were obtained from naive CD8+ T cells from blood, with Jurkat cell RNA spiked in. These receptors were obtained from a human donor in good health. Some libraries in this study had Jurkat cell RNA spiked in. The CDR3 runs from the conserved cysteine through the conserved F or W. Each record gives: V gene, clone size, CDR3 length, D gene, J gene, CDR3 DNA, CDR3 protein. D genes are given only for firm matches. Some rows mark clone size as missing; the rest say once, few, many or name a class of expanded clone.

>TRBV28|few|16|NA|TRBJ1-1
TGTGCCAGCAGTTTCAATACCGGGACGCCCAACACTGAAGCTTTCTTT
CASSFNTGTPNTEAFF
>TRBV6-6|few|12|NA|TRBJ2-2
TGTGCCAGCATTTGGGACACCGGGGAGCTGTTTTTT
CASIWDTGELFF
>TRBV20-1|NA|18|TRBD2|TRBJ2-3
TGCAGTGCTAGGGACGGACTAGCGGGAGTTATCATCTCAGATACGCAGTATTTT
CSARDGLAGVIISDTQYF
>TRBV12-3/TRBV12-4|NA|13|TRBD2|TRBJ2-7
TGTGCCATCACTAGCGGGACGCCCTACGAGCAGTACTTC
CAITSGTPYEQYF
>TRBV7-8|NA|15|NA|TRBJ2-7
TGTGCCAGCAGCTACCGGGACGCATCGGTTGTCGAGCAGTACTTC
CASSYRDASVVEQYF
>TRBV19|NA|15|NA|TRBJ2-1
TGTGCCAGTAGTATAGTTAGCAAAAATAACAATGAGCAGTTCTTC
CASSIVSKNNNEQFF
>TRBV4-1|few|13|TRBD1|TRBJ1-5
TGCGCCAGCAGCCAGACAGGGGCTCAGCCCCAGCATTTT
CASSQTGAQPQHF
>TRBV7-2|NA|12|NA|TRBJ2-7
TGTGCCAGCAGCTTATCCGGAAACGAGCAGTACTTC
CASSLSGNEQYF
>TRBV28|NA|18|NA|TRBJ2-3
TGTGCCAGCAGTTTAGAGGGGACTCCAAGAGGTTTAGTGGATACGCAGTATTTT
CASSLEGTPRGLVDTQYF
>TRBV7-3|NA|15|TRBD1|TRBJ1-1
TGTGCCAGCGGCTTATTTGGGACAGGGGACACTGAAGCTTTCTTT
CASGLFGTGDTEAFF
>TRBV6-6|NA|13|NA|TRBJ2-3
TGTGCCAGCAGTTACGGTAGGGGGGATGCGCAGTATTTT
CASSYGRGDAQYF
>TRBV27|NA|14|TRBD1|TRBJ2-7
TGTGCCAGCAGTTTATTACAGGGGGGTCGGGAGCAGCACTTC
CASSLLQGGREQHF
>TRBV4-3|few|17|TRBD1|TRBJ2-6
TGCGCCAGCAGCCACCCCGGGACAGGGGCTGGGGCCAACGTCCTGACTTTC
CASSHPGTGAGANVLTF
>TRBV7-9|NA|11|NA|TRBJ1-2
TGTGCCAGCAGCTTAGATTTTGGCTACACCTTC
CASSLDFGYTF
>TRBV28|NA|15|NA|TRBJ1-5
TGTGCCAGCAGTTTATATGACAGGCCCAATCAGCCCCAGCATTTT
CASSLYDRPNQPQHF
>TRBV7-9|NA|18|NA|TRBJ2-7
TGTGCCAGCAGCCCAACAAACTCCTTGGCCGGGTCGGAGTACGAGCAGTACTTC
CASSPTNSLAGSEYEQYF
>TRBV11-1|NA|15|NA|TRBJ2-2
TGTGCCAGCAGCTTTTTTTTAACGAACACCGGGGAGCTGTTTTTT
CASSFFLTNTGELFF
>TRBV5-3|NA|14|NA|TRBJ1-4
TGTGCCAGCAGCTTGGGGCAGCCTAATGAAAAACTGTTTTTT
CASSLGQPNEKLFF
>TRBV19|NA|14|NA|TRBJ1-5
TGTGCCAGTTGTATAGGCGGTCGCAATCAGCCCCAGCATTTT
CASCIGGRNQPQHF
>TRBV6-2/TRBV6-3|few|14|NA|TRBJ1-5
TGTGCCAGCAGTTACACCAGCGGCAATCAGCCCCAGCATTTT
CASSYTSGNQPQHF
>TRBV27|NA|14|TRBD2|TRBJ2-1
TGTGCCAGCAACCAACTAGCGGGGCCGAATGAGCAGTTCTTC
CASNQLAGPNEQFF
>TRBV7-6|few|15|TRBD1|TRBJ1-3
TGCGCCAGCAGCGGATGGACAGGGTCAGGAAACACCATATATTTT
CASSGWTGSGNTIYF
>TRBV7-9|NA|12|NA|TRBJ2-2
TGTGCCAGCAGCTATAACACCGGGGAGCCGTTTTTT
CASSYNTGEPFF
>TRBV28|many|14|NA|TRBJ2-7
TGTGCCACCAGTAATCCGGAGCTCTCCTACGAGCAGTACTTC
CATSNPELSYEQYF
>TRBV5-1|NA|13|NA|TRBJ2-1
TGCGCCAGCAGCATAGATGGGTACAATGAGCAGTTCTTC
CASSIDGYNEQFF
>TRBV10-1|NA|14|NA|TRBJ2-7
TGCGCCAGCAGTGAGTCGCCAGGAACCTACGAGCAGAACTTC
CASSESPGTYEQNF
>TRBV20-1|many|16|NA|TRBJ1-5
TGCAGTGCTAGAGATTTGGAGGGTTCGGGCAATCAGCCCCAGCATTTT
CSARDLEGSGNQPQHF
>TRBV4-1|NA|15|NA|TRBJ2-7
TGCGCCAGCAGCCAAGGTCCAAATACACCCTACGAGCAGTACTTC
CASSQGPNTPYEQYF
>TRBV28|NA|15|NA|TRBJ2-5
TGTGCCAGCAGTTTATGGGGAGGACAGCAAGAGACCCAGTACTTC
CASSLWGGQQETQYF
>TRBV14|NA|16|TRBD2|TRBJ2-1
TGTGCCAGCAGTCTATTCCTAGCGGGAGATCAAAATGAGCAGTTCTTC
CASSLFLAGDQNEQFF
>TRBV4-1|NA|14|TRBD1|TRBJ2-7
TGCTCCAGCAGTTGGACAGGGACCTCCAACGAGCAGTACTTC
CSSSWTGTSNEQYF
>TRBV28|few|14|NA|TRBJ1-5
TGTGCCAGCAGTGTCTCCCAGGGGACTCAGCCCCAGCATTTT
CASSVSQGTQPQHF
>TRBV20-1|NA|15|TRBD2|TRBJ2-1
TGCAGTGCTAGAGTTTGGGAGGGTATATACAATGAGCAGTTCTTC
CSARVWEGIYNEQFF
>TRBV7-2|many|15|NA|TRBJ2-7
TGTGCCAGCAGCTTAGCGCTCGGTAGCGGATACGAGCAGTACTTC
CASSLALGSGYEQYF
>TRBV28|few|11|TRBD2|TRBJ2-7
TGTGCCAGCGGGGGGGCCTACGAGCAGTACTTC
CASGGAYEQYF
>TRBV14|few|15|TRBD2|TRBJ2-7
TGTGCCGGCAGCCAAGATGTCGGGAGGGGTTCCGAGCAGTACTTC
CAGSQDVGRGSEQYF
>TRBV28|NA|15|NA|TRBJ1-4
TGTGCCAGCAGTTTGGAGTCTGGACCTTTAATCCCTTTGTTTTTT
CASSLESGPLIPLFF
>TRBV27|few|18|NA|TRBJ2-2
TGTGCCAGCAGTTTATATCAAGGGGGGGACAGCGGCACCGGGGAGCTGTTTTTT
CASSLYQGGDSGTGELFF
>TRBV9|NA|14|NA|TRBJ2-7
TGTGCCAGCAGCCAGACGGATACCTCCTACGAGCAGTACTTC
CASSQTDTSYEQYF
>TRBV12-3/TRBV12-4|many|11|NA|TRBJ1-1
TGTGCCAGCAGCCAGGGACATGAAGCTTTCTTT
CASSQGHEAFF
>TRBV28|few|12|NA|TRBJ2-1
TGTGCCAGCAGTTTAACCCGGGCTCAGAGGTTCTTC
CASSLTRAQRFF
>TRBV5-6|NA|13|TRBD2|TRBJ2-7
TGTGCCAGCAGCTCCGGGACTACCTACGAGCAGTACTTC
CASSSGTTYEQYF
>TRBV7-6|few|17|TRBD2|TRBJ2-1
TGTGCCAGCAGCCTCCAAGCGGGGGGGTGGGGTTACAATGAGCAGTTCTTC
CASSLQAGGWGYNEQFF
>TRBV7-9|NA|16|TRBD2|TRBJ2-3
TGTGCCAGCAGCCCCTTAGCGGGAGGGAGCACAGATACGCAGTATTTT
CASSPLAGGSTDTQYF
>TRBV12-3/TRBV12-4|NA|13|NA|TRBJ1-2
TGTGCCAGCAGTTTAGCGCCGGGGGATGGCTACACCTTC
CASSLAPGDGYTF
>TRBV3-1|NA|14|NA|TRBJ2-2
TGTGCCAGCAGCCAGACAGGAAACACCGGGGAGCTGTATTTT
CASSQTGNTGELYF